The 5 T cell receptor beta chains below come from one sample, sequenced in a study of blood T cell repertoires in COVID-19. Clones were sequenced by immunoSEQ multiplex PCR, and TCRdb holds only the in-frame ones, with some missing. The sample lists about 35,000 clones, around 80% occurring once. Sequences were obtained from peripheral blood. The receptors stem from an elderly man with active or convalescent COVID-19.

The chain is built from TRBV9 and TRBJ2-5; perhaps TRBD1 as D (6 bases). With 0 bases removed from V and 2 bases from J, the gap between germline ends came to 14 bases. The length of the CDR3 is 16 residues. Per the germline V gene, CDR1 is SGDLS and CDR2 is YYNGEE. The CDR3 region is CASSVVPGEIQETQYF. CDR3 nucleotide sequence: TGTGCCAGCAGCGTAGTTCCAGGGGAGATTCAAGAGACCCAGTACTTC.

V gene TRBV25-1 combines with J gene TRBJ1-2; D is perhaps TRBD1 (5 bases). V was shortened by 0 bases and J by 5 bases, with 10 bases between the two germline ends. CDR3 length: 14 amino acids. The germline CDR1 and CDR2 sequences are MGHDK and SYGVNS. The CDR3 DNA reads TGTGCCAGCAGTGAATATCTGGGGCCGTATGGCTACACCTTC. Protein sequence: CASSEYLGPYGYTF.

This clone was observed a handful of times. The CDR3 region has the DNA TGCGCCAGCAGTCCGAACAGGGGGGAATCCTACGAGCAGTACTTC. Translating it yields CASSPNRGESYEQYF. The chain employs TRBV5-1 and TRBJ2-7; 8 positions match TRBD1. J lost 1 base, V lost 5 bases, and 8 bases had no gene match. The CDR3 has 15 residues. The germline CDR1 and CDR2 sequences are SGHRS and YFSETQ.

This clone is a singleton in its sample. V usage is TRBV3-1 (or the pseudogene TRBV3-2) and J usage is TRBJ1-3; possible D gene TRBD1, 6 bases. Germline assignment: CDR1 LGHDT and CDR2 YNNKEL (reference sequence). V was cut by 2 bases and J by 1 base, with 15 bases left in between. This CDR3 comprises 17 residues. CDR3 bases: TGTGCCAGCAGCCAAAAGAACAGGGTTTGGTCTGGAAACACCATATATTTT. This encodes CASSQKNRVWSGNTIYF.

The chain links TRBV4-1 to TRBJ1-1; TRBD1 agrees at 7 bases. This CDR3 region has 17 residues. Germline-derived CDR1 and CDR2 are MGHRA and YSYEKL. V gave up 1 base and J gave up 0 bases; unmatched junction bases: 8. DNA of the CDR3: TGCGCCAGCAGCCAAGCTTTGACAGGGACCTTGAACACTGAAGCTTTCTTT. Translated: CASSQALTGTLNTEAFF.